These 19 T cell receptor beta chains were all obtained from the same sample, sequenced in a study of blood T cell repertoires in COVID-19. The data were produced by immunoSEQ multiplex PCR, yet TCRdb's version contains in-frame clones alone and is incomplete. Among about 240,000 clones listed, approximately 85% were seen once. Sequencing was performed on peripheral blood. Every receptor here comes from a woman in her fifties or sixties with active or convalescent COVID-19.

A word on this clone: Distinct nucleotide sequences in the sample also encode this CDR3. V usage is TRBV28 and J usage is TRBJ2-5, with a weak D call TRBD2 (6 bases). Germline CDR1 and CDR2: MDHEN and SYDVKM. Trimming took 4 bases from V and 2 from J, leaving 11 bases between them. The CDR3 is made up of 14 amino acids. Written as DNA, the CDR3 is TGTGCCAGCAGTTGGGGAGGAGGGCAAGAGACCCAGTACTTC. Translated, it gives CASSWGGGQETQYF.

V and J are TRBV12-3 or TRBV12-4 and TRBJ1-2; no clear D gene. Trimming removed 1 base from V and 5 bases from J, with 8 bases in between. The length of the CDR3 is 13 residues. In DNA, the CDR3 is TGTGCCAGCAGTTTAGGGGGAGGGTATGGCTACACCTTC. Its protein is CASSLGGGYGYTF.

The chain carries TRBV3-1 (or the pseudogene TRBV3-2) and TRBJ1-3, with 11 bases matching TRBD1. Germline V CDR1 and CDR2: LGHDT, YNNKEL (reference sequence). This CDR3 region has 17 residues. Unmatched junction bases numbered 5, after V lost 1 base and J lost 3 bases. The CDR3 bases are TGTGCCAGCAGCCAAGGGACAGGGGGCGAGGGTGGAAACACCATATATTTT. This codes for CASSQGTGGEGGNTIYF.

The rearrangement links TRBV10-2 to TRBJ1-1; the D is unclear. The CDR3 contains 14 residues. Looked up from germline, CDR1 is WSHSY and CDR2 is SAAADI. V lost 4 bases, J lost 1 base, and 10 bases lay in between. The CDR3 protein is CASSAYRENTEAFF. CDR3 in DNA: TGCGCCAGCAGTGCGTACCGCGAGAACACTGAAGCTTTCTTT.

In the case of this clone: This CDR3 is also generated by other DNA sequences in the sample. This chain joins TRBV7-9 and TRBJ1-2; a weak D match, TRBD1 (6 bases). This CDR3 has 13 residues. Germline V gene data show CDR1 as SEHNR and CDR2 as FQNEAQ (reference sequence). V was pared by 3 bases and J by 5 bases, with 10 bases between. In DNA form, the CDR3 reads TGTGCCAGCAGCTTGGGCAGGGGTTATGGCTACACCTTC. Residues: CASSLGRGYGYTF.

The chain couples TRBV5-1 to TRBJ2-1; the D gene is possibly TRBD1 (5 bases). The CDR3 runs 16 residues. In germline, CDR1 is SGHRS, CDR2 YFSETQ. V gave up 0 bases and J gave up 2 bases, with 12 bases separating them. The CDR3 DNA follows: TGCGCCAGCAGCTTGGTGATAGGGGTCGCCTACAATGAGCAGTTCTTC. Translating gives CASSLVIGVAYNEQFF.

The gene calls are TRBV27 and TRBJ1-5; 11 bases match TRBD1. Looked up from germline, CDR1 is MNHEY and CDR2 is SMNVEV (reference sequence). The trim removed 3 bases at V and 6 bases at J, leaving 7 bases unmatched. The CDR3 sequence is 16 residues long. The CDR3 spells CASSLGGTGGRQPQHF. The CDR3, as DNA: TGTGCCAGCAGTTTGGGCGGGACAGGGGGTCGTCAGCCCCAGCATTTT.

The chain combines TRBV12-3 or TRBV12-4 with TRBJ1-5; 8 bases align to TRBD1. J gave up 6 bases and V 5 bases, and 3 bases lay outside the gene matches. CDR3 length: 13 residues. The CDR3 sequence is CASSDRGSQPQHF. The CDR3 coding sequence is TGTGCCAGCAGTGACAGGGGAAGTCAGCCCCAGCATTTT.

This chain connects TRBV18 to TRBJ2-7; tentative D call: TRBD1 (6 bases). The length of the CDR3 is 17 residues. The germline V gene encodes CDR1 KGHSH and CDR2 LQKENI. V gave up 0 bases and J gave up 4 bases, with 19 bases separating them. The DNA for the CDR3 is TGTGCCAGCTCACCACCGAATTCCGGACAGTCGAATTACGAGCAGTACTTC. Translated, it gives CASSPPNSGQSNYEQYF.

The J gene is TRBJ1-6, the V gene TRBV7-2; D is undetermined. The germline V and J ends were trimmed by 5 bases and 14 bases, with 13 bases remaining between them. This CDR3 has 12 amino acids. Germline assignment: CDR1 SGHTA and CDR2 FQGNSA. As DNA, the CDR3 is TGTGCCAGCAGCAACCTATATAAAACCCTCCACTTT. Translated: CASSNLYKTLHF.

The CDR3 region is CASSQRNEGPQHF. DNA of the CDR3: TGCGCCAGCAGCCAAAGGAATGAGGGGCCCCAGCATTTT. The V call is TRBV4-1, the J call TRBJ1-5, with unresolved D. This CDR3 has 13 amino acids. CDR1 is MGHRA, CDR2 YSYEKL, per germline. V dropped 2 bases and J dropped 9 bases, with 11 bases sitting between them.

This clone was counted between two and nine times. The J gene is TRBJ1-2, the V gene TRBV7-8; the match to TRBD1 covers 9 bases. Germline-derived CDR1 and CDR2 are SGHVS and FQNEAQ. V shed 5 bases, J shed 2 bases, and the junction held 9 bases outside the gene matches. The length of the CDR3 is 16 residues. The CDR3 region has the DNA TGTGCCAGCAGCCCACTACGGACAGGGGAGAACTATGGCTACACCTTC. This gives the protein CASSPLRTGENYGYTF.

This chain's CDR3 is CASTLAGYGTDTQYF. The CDR3 DNA sequence: TGCGCCAGCACCCTAGCGGGGTATGGAACAGATACGCAGTATTTT. This rearrangement joins TRBV5-1 to TRBJ2-3, with 9 bases fitting TRBD2. V was clipped by 6 bases and J by 3 bases; unmatched bases: 8. Looked up from germline, CDR1 is SGHRS and CDR2 is YFSETQ. This CDR3 region has 15 residues.

The chain has TRBV5-1 and TRBJ2-1, with D perhaps matching TRBD2 (5 bases). Germline-derived CDR1 and CDR2 are SGHRS and YFSETQ. Deletions cut 4 bases from V and 3 bases from J, with 8 bases between. This CDR3 has 13 amino acids. CDR3 nucleotide sequence: TGCGCCAGCAGCCCCCGGGACTACAATGAGCAGTTCTTC. Residues: CASSPRDYNEQFF. The whole variable domain, filled in from reference TRBV5-1 and TRBJ2-1, reads KAGVTQTPRYLIKTRGQQVTLSCSPISGHRSVSWYQQTPGQGLQFLFEYFSETQRNKGNFPGRFSGRQFSNSRSEMNVSTLELGDSALYLCASSPRDYNEQFFGPGTRLTVL.

This chain links TRBV21-1 with TRBJ1-2. TRBV21-1 is classified as a pseudogene. There are 16 residues in the CDR3. This CDR3 is CASSKTAIRGGYGYTF. In DNA, the CDR3 is TGTGCCAGCAGCAAAACAGCTATCCGGGGTGGCTATGGCTACACCTTC.

V is TRBV5-1 and J is TRBJ1-1; D unresolved. The germline V and J ends were trimmed by 4 bases and 0 bases, with 7 bases remaining between them. CDR1 is SGHRS, CDR2 YFSETQ, per germline. The CDR3 covers 13 residues. CDR3 residues: CASSEGLNTEAFF. CDR3 coding DNA: TGCGCCAGCAGCGAGGGCTTGAACACTGAAGCTTTCTTT.

The chain couples TRBV4-1 to TRBJ2-5; TRBD2 matches 8 bases. CDR1 MGHRA and CDR2 YSYEKL come from the germline V gene. The ends lost 4 bases at V and 3 bases at J; junction bases unmatched: 7. CDR3 size: 15 residues. The CDR3 coding sequence is TGCGCCAGCAGCCTTAGCGGGACTAGAGAAGAGACCCAGTACTTC. Its translation is CASSLSGTREETQYF.

The V gene is TRBV5-1, the J gene TRBJ1-2, with D perhaps TRBD1 (5 bases). The CDR3 covers 16 residues. V was cut by 0 bases and J by 1 base, with 13 bases left in between. Germline lookup yields CDR1 SGHRS and CDR2 YFSETQ. CDR3: CASSLGQPPINYGYTF. CDR3 DNA: TGCGCCAGCAGCTTGGGACAGCCACCGATTAACTATGGCTACACCTTC. The entire variable domain, with the rest obtained from reference TRBV5-1 and TRBJ1-2, is as follows: KAGVTQTPRYLIKTRGQQVTLSCSPISGHRSVSWYQQTPGQGLQFLFEYFSETQRNKGNFPGRFSGRQFSNSRSEMNVSTLELGDSALYLCASSLGQPPINYGYTFGSGTRLTVV.

This clone was seen only a few times. The rearrangement uses TRBV19 and TRBJ2-7; TRBD1 agrees at 10 bases. This CDR3 is built from 15 residues. Trimming removed 5 bases from V and 3 bases from J; junction bases left unmatched: 7. Looked up from germline, CDR1 is LNHDA and CDR2 is SQIVND (reference sequence). CDR3 nucleotides: TGTGCCAGTAGTCCCTCCGGGACAGGGGTCTACGAGCAGTACTTC. Residues: CASSPSGTGVYEQYF.